The present entry profiles one T cell receptor beta chain with its context. The source of the sample is a study of blood T cell repertoires in COVID-19. Background on the study: From T cells, B-cell-depleted T cells, or PBMCs came the material, which was cDNA or gDNA.

Some clones are missing from TCRdb's copy, which holds only in-frame ones; the method was immunoSEQ multiplex PCR. The profile shows more than 350,000 clones, approximately 90% of them singletons. Either two negative PCRs, clearance, or symptom resolution qualified Cohort 3 donors as recovered. This receptor was identified in a man aged 18-30 years who had recovered from COVID-19. Sequences were obtained from PBMCs or T cells enriched from blood (not recorded which).

CDR3 sequence (DNA): TGTGCCAGCAGCGCCAGGGGGGGACTAGCGGGAACCGTAAAAGATACGCAGTATTTT. It encodes CASSARGGLAGTVKDTQYF. The chain has TRBV9 and TRBJ2-3, with 13 bases aligning to TRBD2. Germline CDR1 and CDR2: SGDLS and YYNGEE. J was trimmed by 5 bases and V by 3 bases; bases with no gene match: 15. The CDR3 contains 19 residues.